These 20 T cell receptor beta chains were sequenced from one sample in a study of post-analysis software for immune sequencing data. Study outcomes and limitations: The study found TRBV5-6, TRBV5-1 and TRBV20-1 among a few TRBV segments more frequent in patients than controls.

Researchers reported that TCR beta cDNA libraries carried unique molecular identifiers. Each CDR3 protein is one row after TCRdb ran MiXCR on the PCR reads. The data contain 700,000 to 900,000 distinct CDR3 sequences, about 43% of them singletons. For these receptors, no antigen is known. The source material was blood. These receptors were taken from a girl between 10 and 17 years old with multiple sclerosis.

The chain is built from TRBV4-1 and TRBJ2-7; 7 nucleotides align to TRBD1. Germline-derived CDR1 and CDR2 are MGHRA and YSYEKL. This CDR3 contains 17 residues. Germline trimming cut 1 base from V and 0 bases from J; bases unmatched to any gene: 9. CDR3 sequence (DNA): TGCGCCAGCAGCCAAGGGGGTCCAGGGGGTGTCTCCTACGAGCAGTACTTC. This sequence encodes CASSQGGPGGVSYEQYF.

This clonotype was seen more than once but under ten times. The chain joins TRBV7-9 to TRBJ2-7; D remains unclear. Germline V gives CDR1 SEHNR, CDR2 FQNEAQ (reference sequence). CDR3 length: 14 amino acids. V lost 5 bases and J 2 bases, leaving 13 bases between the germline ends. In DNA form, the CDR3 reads TGTGCCAGCAGCCGACTCCAAAGCCCCTACGAGCAGTACTTC. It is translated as CASSRLQSPYEQYF.

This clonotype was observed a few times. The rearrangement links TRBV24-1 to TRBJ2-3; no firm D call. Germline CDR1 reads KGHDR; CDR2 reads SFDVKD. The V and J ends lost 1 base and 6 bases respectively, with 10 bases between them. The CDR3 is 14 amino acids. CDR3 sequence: CATSDLANDDTQYF. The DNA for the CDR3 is TGTGCCACCAGTGATTTAGCCAACGACGATACGCAGTATTTT.

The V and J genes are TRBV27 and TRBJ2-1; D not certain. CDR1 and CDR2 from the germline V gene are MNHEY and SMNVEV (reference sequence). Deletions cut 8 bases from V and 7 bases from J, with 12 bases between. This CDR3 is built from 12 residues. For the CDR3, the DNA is TGTGCCAGCGGTGGACGCTTGAATGAGCAGTTCTTC. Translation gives CASGGRLNEQFF.

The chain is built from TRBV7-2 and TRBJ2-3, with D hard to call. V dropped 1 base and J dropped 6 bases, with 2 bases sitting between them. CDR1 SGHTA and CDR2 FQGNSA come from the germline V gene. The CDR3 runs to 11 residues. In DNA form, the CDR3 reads TGTACCAGCAGCTTAGGGGATACGCAGTATTTT. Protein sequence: CTSSLGDTQYF.

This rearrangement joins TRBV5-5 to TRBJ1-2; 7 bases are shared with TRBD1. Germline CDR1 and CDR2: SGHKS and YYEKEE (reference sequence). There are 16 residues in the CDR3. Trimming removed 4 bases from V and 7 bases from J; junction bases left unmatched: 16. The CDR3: CASSKDRDGASGGYTF. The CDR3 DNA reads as TGTGCCAGCAGCAAAGACAGGGATGGGGCGAGTGGTGGCTACACCTTC.

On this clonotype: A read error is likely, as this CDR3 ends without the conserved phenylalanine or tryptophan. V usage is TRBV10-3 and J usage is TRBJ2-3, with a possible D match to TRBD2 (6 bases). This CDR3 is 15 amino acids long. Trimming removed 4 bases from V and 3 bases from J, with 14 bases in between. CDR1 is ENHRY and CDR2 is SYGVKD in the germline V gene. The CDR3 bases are TGTGCCATCAGTGCAACCGGGGGAGCAACAGATACGCAGTATTTG. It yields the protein CAISATGGATDTQYL.

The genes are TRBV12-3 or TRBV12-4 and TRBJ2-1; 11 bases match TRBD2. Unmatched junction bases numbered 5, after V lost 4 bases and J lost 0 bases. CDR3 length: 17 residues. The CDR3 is CASSWVAGGYSYNEQFF. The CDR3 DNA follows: TGTGCCAGCAGTTGGGTAGCGGGAGGGTACTCCTACAATGAGCAGTTCTTC.

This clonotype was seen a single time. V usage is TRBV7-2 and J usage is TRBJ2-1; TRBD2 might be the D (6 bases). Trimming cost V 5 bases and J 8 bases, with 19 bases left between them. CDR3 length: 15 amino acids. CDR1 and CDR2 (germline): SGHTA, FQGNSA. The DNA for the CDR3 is TGTGCCAGCAGCACGGGAGCGGGCCCGCGCTATGAGCAGTTCTTC. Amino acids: CASSTGAGPRYEQFF.

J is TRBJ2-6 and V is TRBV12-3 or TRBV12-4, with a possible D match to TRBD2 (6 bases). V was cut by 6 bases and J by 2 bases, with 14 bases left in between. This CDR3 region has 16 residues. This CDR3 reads CASSYPGVPGANVLTF. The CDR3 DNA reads TGTGCCAGCAGCTACCCGGGGGTTCCTGGGGCCAACGTCCTGACTTTC.

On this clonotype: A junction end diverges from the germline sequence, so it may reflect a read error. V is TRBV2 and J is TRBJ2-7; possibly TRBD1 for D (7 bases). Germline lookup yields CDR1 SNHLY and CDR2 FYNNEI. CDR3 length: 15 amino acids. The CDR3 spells CAIPKGRDSSYELYF. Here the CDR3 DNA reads TGTGCCATCCCCAAAGGGCGGGACAGCTCCTACGAGCTGTACTTC.

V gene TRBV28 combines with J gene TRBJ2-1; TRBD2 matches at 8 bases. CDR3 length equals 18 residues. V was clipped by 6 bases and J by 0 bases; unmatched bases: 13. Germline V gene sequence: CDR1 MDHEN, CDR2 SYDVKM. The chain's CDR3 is CASSPRLAIPISYNEQFF. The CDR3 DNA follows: TGTGCCAGCAGCCCTCGACTAGCGATACCCATCTCCTACAATGAGCAGTTCTTC.

The CDR3 DNA reads as TGTGCCACCGAAGTAGGGACTAGCGGAGGCTACGAGCAGTACTTC. It codes for CATEVGTSGGYEQYF. The chain couples TRBV7-9 to TRBJ2-7, with 11 bases fitting TRBD2. The CDR3 runs 15 residues. After removal of 10 bases from V and 3 bases from J, the junction contained 11 bases not matched to a gene. The germline V gene encodes CDR1 SEHNR and CDR2 FQNEAQ (reference sequence).

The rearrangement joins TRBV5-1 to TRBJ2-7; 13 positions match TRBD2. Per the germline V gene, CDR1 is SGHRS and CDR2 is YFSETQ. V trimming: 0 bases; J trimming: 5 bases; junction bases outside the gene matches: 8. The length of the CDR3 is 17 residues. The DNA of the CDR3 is TGCGCCAGCAGCTTGGCCTGGACTAGCGGGAGCGGGAACGAGCAGTACTTC. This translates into CASSLAWTSGSGNEQYF.

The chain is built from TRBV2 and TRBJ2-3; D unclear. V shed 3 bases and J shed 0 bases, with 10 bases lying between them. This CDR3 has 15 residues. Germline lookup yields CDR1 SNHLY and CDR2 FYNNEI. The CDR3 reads CASSDSGQSTDTQYF. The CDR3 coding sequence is TGTGCCAGCAGTGATAGTGGGCAGAGCACAGATACGCAGTATTTT.

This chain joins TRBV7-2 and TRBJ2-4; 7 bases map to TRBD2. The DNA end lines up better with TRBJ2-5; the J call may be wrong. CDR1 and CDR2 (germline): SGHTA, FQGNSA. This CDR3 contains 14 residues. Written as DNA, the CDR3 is TGTGCCAGCAGCCCCTTGGGGGGGTTGGAGACCCAGTACTTC. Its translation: CASSPLGGLETQYF.

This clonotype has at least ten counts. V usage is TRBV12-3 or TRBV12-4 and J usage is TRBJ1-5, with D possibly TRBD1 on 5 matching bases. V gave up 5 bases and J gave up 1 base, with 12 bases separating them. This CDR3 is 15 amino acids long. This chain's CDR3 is CASSPQGISNQPQHF. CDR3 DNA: TGTGCCAGCAGTCCCCAGGGAATCAGCAATCAGCCCCAGCATTTT.

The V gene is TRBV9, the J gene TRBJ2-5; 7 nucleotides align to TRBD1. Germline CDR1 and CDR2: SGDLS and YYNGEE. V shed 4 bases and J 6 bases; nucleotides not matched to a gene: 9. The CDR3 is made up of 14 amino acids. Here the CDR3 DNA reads TGTGCCAGCAGCTTCACAGGGGATGTACAGACCCAGTACTTC. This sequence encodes CASSFTGDVQTQYF.

Written as DNA, the CDR3 is TGTGCCAGCAGCCCCAGATGGGGGAACTCCTACGAGCAGTACTTC. This translates into CASSPRWGNSYEQYF. The chain uses TRBV6-5 and TRBJ2-7; D is perhaps TRBD1 or TRBD2 (5 bases each). From germline, CDR1 is MNHEY and CDR2 SVGAGI. CDR3 length: 15 residues. Trimming shortened V by 6 bases and J by 0 bases, and 15 bases separated the two germline ends.

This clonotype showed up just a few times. The DNA of the CDR3 is TGCAGTGCTAGAGACTTGGACAGGGACAACTATGGCTACACCTTC. Translated, it gives CSARDLDRDNYGYTF. This chain links TRBV20-1 with TRBJ1-2; 8 bases line up with TRBD1. Germline V gene sequence: CDR1 DFQATT, CDR2 SNEGSKA (reference sequence). Losses at the gene ends were 0 bases for V and 2 bases for J; bases not matched to a gene: 5. There are 15 residues in the CDR3.